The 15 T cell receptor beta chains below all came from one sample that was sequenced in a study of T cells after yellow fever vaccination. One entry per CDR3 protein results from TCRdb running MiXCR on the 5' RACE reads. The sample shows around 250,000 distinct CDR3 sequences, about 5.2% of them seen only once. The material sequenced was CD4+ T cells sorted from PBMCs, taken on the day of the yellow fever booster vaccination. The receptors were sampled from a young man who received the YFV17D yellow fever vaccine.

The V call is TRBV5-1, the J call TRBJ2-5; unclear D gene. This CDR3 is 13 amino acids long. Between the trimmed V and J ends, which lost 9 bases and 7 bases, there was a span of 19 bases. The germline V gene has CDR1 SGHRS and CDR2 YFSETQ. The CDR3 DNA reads TGCGCCACATCCAGGTGGTCCCCCGGGACCCAGTACTTC. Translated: CATSRWSPGTQYF.

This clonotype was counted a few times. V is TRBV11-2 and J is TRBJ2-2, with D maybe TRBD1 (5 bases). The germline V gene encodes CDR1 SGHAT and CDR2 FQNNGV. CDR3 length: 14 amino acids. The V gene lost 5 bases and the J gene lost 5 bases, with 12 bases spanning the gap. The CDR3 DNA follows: TGTGCCAGCAGCGATCCAGGGTTGACCGGGGAGCTGTTTTTT. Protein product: CASSDPGLTGELFF.

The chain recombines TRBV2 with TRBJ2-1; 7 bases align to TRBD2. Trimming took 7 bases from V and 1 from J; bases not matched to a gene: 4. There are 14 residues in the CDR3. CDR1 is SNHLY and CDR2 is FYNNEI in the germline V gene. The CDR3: CASNWGGSYNEQFF. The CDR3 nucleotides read TGTGCCAGCAACTGGGGGGGATCCTACAATGAGCAGTTCTTC.

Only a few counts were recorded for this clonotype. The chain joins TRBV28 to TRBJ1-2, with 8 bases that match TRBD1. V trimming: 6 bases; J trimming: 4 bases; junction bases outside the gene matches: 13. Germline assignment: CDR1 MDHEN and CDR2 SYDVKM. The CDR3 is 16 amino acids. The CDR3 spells CASRGADRALFYGYTF. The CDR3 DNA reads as TGTGCCAGCAGAGGGGCGGACAGGGCCCTATTCTATGGCTACACCTTC.

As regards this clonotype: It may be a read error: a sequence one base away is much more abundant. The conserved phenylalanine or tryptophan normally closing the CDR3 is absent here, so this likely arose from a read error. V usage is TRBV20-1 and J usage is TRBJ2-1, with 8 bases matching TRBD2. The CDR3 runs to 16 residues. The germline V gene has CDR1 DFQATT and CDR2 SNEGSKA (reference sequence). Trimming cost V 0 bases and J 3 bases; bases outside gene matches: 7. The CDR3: CSARDRQRGFYNEQFS. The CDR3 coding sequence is TGCAGTGCTAGAGATCGCCAGCGGGGGTTCTACAATGAGCAGTTCTCC.

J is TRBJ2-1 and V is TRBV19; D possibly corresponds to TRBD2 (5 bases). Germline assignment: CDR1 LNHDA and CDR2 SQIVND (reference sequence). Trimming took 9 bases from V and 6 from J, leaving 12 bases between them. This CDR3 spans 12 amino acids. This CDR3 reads CASGRALNEQFF. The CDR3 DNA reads TGTGCCAGCGGGCGGGCCCTCAATGAGCAGTTCTTC.

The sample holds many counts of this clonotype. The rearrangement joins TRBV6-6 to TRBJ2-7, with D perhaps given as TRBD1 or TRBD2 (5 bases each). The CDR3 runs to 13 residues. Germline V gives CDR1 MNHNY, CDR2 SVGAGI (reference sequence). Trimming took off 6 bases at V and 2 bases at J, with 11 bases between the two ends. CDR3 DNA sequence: TGTGCCAGCAGCCTTCCGGGGCCCTACGAGCAGTACTTC. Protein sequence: CASSLPGPYEQYF.

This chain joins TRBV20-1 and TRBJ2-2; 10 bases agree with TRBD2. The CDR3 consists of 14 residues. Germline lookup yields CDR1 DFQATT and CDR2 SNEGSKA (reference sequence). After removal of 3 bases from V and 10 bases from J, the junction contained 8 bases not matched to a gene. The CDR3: CSARTSGLPPELFF. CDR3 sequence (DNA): TGCAGTGCTAGGACTAGCGGGCTTCCACCGGAGCTGTTTTTT.

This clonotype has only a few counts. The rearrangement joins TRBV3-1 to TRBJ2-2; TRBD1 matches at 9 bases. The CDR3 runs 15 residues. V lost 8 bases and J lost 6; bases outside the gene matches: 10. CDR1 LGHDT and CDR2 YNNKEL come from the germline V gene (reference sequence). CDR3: CASSPRDRVPGELFF. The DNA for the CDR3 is TGTGCCAGCTCGCCGAGGGACAGGGTCCCCGGGGAGCTGTTTTTT. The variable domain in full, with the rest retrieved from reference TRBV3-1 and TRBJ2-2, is DTAVSQTPKYLVTQMGNDKSIKCEQNLGHDTMYWYKQDSKKFLKIMFSYNNKELIINETVPNRFSPKSPDKAHLNLHINSLELGDSAVYFCASSPRDRVPGELFFGEGSRLTVL.

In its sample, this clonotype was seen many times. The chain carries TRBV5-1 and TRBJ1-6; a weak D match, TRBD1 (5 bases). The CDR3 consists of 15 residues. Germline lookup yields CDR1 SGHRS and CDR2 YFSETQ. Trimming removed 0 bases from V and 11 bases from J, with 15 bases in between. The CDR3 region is CASSLGDGGLTPLHF. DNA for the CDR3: TGCGCCAGCAGCTTGGGGGACGGTGGATTAACACCCCTCCACTTT.

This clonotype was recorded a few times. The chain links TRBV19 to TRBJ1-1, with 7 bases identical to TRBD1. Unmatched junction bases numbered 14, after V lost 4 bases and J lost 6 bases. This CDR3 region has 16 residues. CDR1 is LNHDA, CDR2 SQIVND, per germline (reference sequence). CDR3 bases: TGTGCCAGTAGTAGGACAGGAAAATCGGTATTCCCTGAAGCTTTCTTT. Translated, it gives CASSRTGKSVFPEAFF.

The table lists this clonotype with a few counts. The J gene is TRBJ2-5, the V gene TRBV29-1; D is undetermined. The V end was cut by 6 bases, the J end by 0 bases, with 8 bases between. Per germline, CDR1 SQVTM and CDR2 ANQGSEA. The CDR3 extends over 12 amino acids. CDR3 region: CSVTVNQETQYF. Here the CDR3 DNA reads TGCAGCGTCACGGTTAACCAAGAGACCCAGTACTTC.

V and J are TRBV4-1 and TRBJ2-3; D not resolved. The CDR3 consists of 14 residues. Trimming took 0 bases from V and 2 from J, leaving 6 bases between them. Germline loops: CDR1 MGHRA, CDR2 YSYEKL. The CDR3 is CASSQDPATDTQYF. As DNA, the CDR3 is TGCGCCAGCAGCCAAGACCCTGCCACAGATACGCAGTATTTT.

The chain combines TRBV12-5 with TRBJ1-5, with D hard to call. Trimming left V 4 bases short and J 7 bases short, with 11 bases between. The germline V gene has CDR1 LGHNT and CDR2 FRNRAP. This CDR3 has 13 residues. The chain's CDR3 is CASGSYSYQPQHF. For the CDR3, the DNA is TGTGCTAGTGGTTCCTACAGCTACCAGCCCCAGCATTTT.

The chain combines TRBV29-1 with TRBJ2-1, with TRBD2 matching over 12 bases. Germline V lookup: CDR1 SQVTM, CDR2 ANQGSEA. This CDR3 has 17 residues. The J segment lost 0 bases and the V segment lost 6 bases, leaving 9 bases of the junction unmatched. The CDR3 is CSVKLAGGHSSYNEQFF. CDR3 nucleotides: TGCAGCGTCAAACTAGCGGGGGGCCATAGCTCCTACAATGAGCAGTTCTTC.